The next 5 T cell receptor beta chains were all read from a single sample in a study of identical twins. MiXCR, run by TCRdb on the 5' RACE reads, gives a single entry per CDR3 protein. Of around 530,000 distinct CDR3 sequences in the sample, 12% to 15% were seen once. These same records also appear under a second study, on yellow fever vaccine responses in identical twins.

The sample comprised CD4+ T cells sorted from blood. All receptors derive from a woman aged 18-30 years in good health.

The chain carries TRBV20-1 and TRBJ1-2; 8 bases agree with TRBD1. The CDR3 is 14 residues long. The ends lost 6 bases at V and 7 bases at J; junction bases unmatched: 13. In germline, CDR1 is DFQATT, CDR2 SNEGSKA (reference sequence). The DNA for the CDR3 is TGCAGTGCACCGATCCGAAGACAGGGGCCTGGCTACACCTTC. Translated: CSAPIRRQGPGYTF.

This clonotype was counted at least ten times. The chain employs TRBV14 and TRBJ1-1; D remains unclear. V shed 4 bases and J shed 0 bases, with 3 bases lying between them. Looked up from germline, CDR1 is SGHDN and CDR2 is FVKESK. The CDR3 contains 12 residues. The CDR3 nucleotides read TGTGCCAGCAGCCGATTGAACACTGAAGCTTTCTTT. It codes for CASSRLNTEAFF.

Regarding this clonotype: A much more abundant neighbour one base away suggests this may be a read error. The J gene is TRBJ2-3, the V gene TRBV5-1; TRBD2 agrees at 7 bases. CDR3 length equals 16 residues. Per the germline V gene, CDR1 is SGHRS and CDR2 is YFSETQ. The CDR3 spells CVSSLVVGGTTDTQYF. The CDR3 nucleotides are TGCGTCAGCAGCTTGGTGGTCGGGGGGACCACAGATACGCAGTATTTT.

This clonotype was picked up many times. V usage is TRBV20-1 and J usage is TRBJ1-6; D not certain. With 3 bases removed from V and 5 bases from J, the gap between germline ends came to 5 bases. This CDR3 has 12 residues. CDR1 is DFQATT, CDR2 SNEGSKA, per germline (reference sequence). The chain's CDR3 is CSARGNNSPLHF. The CDR3 DNA follows: TGCAGTGCTAGGGGGAATAATTCACCCCTCCACTTT.

This clonotype was counted only a few times. This chain connects TRBV24-1 to TRBJ1-1; 8 bases are shared with TRBD1. CDR3 size: 11 residues. The junction had 1 base not matched to a gene; V was cut back by 4 bases and J by 10 bases. Germline V lookup: CDR1 KGHDR, CDR2 SFDVKD. The CDR3 nucleotides read TGTGCCACCAGTGACGACAGGGGAGCTTTCTTT. This sequence encodes CATSDDRGAFF.